The clone carrying this TCR beta chain appeared a single time. Original handling: The authors estimated nucleated cell counts from reference gene primer amplification. Using immunoSEQ multiplex PCR, the repertoire was profiled, and TCRdb retains in-frame clones only, with some absent. D and trimming were read from the DNA, whereas the V and J calls and clone size are those reported in that table. The sample has 200,000 to 250,000 clones; around four fifths are singletons. CDR3 length: 16 amino acids. Germline CDR1 DFQATT, CDR2 SNEGSKA (reference sequence). V lost 3 bases and J lost 3; bases outside the gene matches: 11. This entry comes from a study of blood T cell repertoires in COVID-19.

The chain couples TRBV20-1 to TRBJ2-3, with 8 bases fitting TRBD1. The sequenced material came from peripheral blood. The sequence derives from a man in his forties or fifties with acute or convalescent COVID-19. CDR3 bases: TGCAGTGCTAGTTACCCCCAGGGGGCCGATACAGATACGCAGTATTTT. This gives the protein CSASYPQGADTDTQYF.